Sequencing of this T cell receptor beta chain was carried out in a study of T-cell memory formation after mild COVID-19. TCRdb processed the 5' RACE reads anew with MiXCR; each CDR3 protein has one entry. The sample includes roughly 550,000 distinct CDR3 sequences, just over 20% seen only once; the top ten take roughly an eighth. The CDR3 loop spans 15 amino acids. V dropped 2 bases and J dropped 1 base, with 11 bases sitting between them. Germline values: CDR1 MGHRA, CDR2 YSYEKL. Specimen: PBMCs or a T cell subset sorted from them (not recorded which). This receptor was obtained from an adult woman who had mild COVID-19 (a few samples of this study predate the infection). Cell type and time point are not known. This chain connects TRBV4-1 to TRBJ2-5; perhaps TRBD2 as D (6 bases). The CDR3 region is CASSQTGLFQETQYF. CDR3 DNA sequence: TGCGCCAGCAGCCAAACCGGACTATTCCAAGAGACCCAGTACTTC.